Described below is a single TCR beta chain sequence and its context. This sample includes further DNA sequences coding for the same CDR3. Looked up from germline, CDR1 is SGHDT and CDR2 is YYEEEE. V was trimmed by 4 bases and J by 2 bases, leaving 25 bases between them. The CDR3 totals 18 residues. Sequencing used immunoSEQ multiplex PCR; TCRdb keeps in-frame clones, though not all of them. The data show about 660,000 clones, more than 75% seen once. This sample was included in a study of shared T cell receptors in the human thymus. The sample was also linked to a second study, of human thymus T cells.

The receptor's source is a boy in the first two years of life with a congenital heart defect. The gene calls are TRBV5-6 and TRBJ2-7, with TRBD2 as a possible D gene (5 bases). The sample consisted of thymocytes. The chain's CDR3 is CASSLAGRRKLAPYEQYF. For the CDR3, the DNA is TGTGCCAGCAGCCTGGCTGGCAGGAGGAAGTTAGCCCCCTACGAGCAGTACTTC.